Below, one T cell receptor (beta chain) is given with its context. Here immunoSEQ multiplex PCR was the method, and the copy in TCRdb shows in-frame clones only, minus some. The data show about 4,100 clones, with 78% seen just once and around 10% held by the top ten. Enrolled prospectively were adult allogeneic hematopoietic cell transplant recipients whose graft-versus-host disease was steroid-refractory. Autopsy tissues spanned esophagus to rectum, liver, skin, and lymphoid organs including spleen. This CDR3 has 14 amino acids. In germline, CDR1 is SGHTA, CDR2 FQGTGA. V was clipped by 0 bases and J by 6 bases, with 11 bases between them. The entry originates in a study of tissue T cells after allogeneic stem cell transplantation.

This chain joins TRBV7-3 and TRBJ1-2; no definite D call. This receptor was taken from an older male patient with steroid-refractory graft-versus-host disease after an allogeneic stem cell transplant. Some T cells may be provided by the graft donor. The sequenced sample was esophageal tissue, obtained at autopsy. The CDR3 spells CASSLTAAGDGYTF. The CDR3 bases are TGTGCCAGCAGCTTAACAGCCGCCGGGGATGGCTACACCTTC.